These T cell receptor beta chains were read from a single sample in a study of spatial heterogeneity in lung cancer. TCRdb re-called the 5' RACE reads with MiXCR, one entry per CDR3 protein. The sample consists of 40,000 to 45,000 distinct CDR3 sequences, about 13% of them appearing once. The sequences come from PBMCs, collected at surgery. The receptors originated from a male donor with early-stage non-small cell lung cancer. Both conserved end residues are part of each CDR3. D genes are given only for firm matches. The size of a clone is reported for some rows only, either as once, few or many, or as a class for expanded clones.

j_call | d_call | v_call | clone_size | cdr3_aa | cdr3_nt
TRBJ2-1 | TRBD2 | TRBV19 | many | CASSIGLAGGRGVYNEQFF | TGTGCCAGTAGTATCGGACTAGCGGGAGGGCGCGGTGTCTACAATGAGCAGTTCTTC
TRBJ2-1 | NA | TRBV20-1 | NA | CSAREGTYNEQFF | TGCAGTGCTAGAGAGGGGACCTACAATGAGCAGTTCTTC
TRBJ2-2 | TRBD1 | TRBV5-1 | few | CASSPRGTGLTGELFF | TGCGCCAGCAGCCCGCGGGGGACAGGGTTAACCGGGGAGCTGTTTTTT
TRBJ1-1 | NA | TRBV9 | NA | CASSVRGIGTEAFF | TGTGCCAGCAGCGTCAGGGGTATCGGCACTGAAGCTTTCTTT
TRBJ1-1 | NA | TRBV12-3/TRBV12-4 | NA | CASSPQRGNTEAFF | TGTGCCAGCAGTCCCCAGAGGGGGAACACTGAAGCTTTCTTT
TRBJ2-2 | NA | TRBV2 | few | CATTVNPVAGELFF | TGTGCCACGACAGTTAACCCCGTAGCCGGGGAGCTGTTTTTT
TRBJ2-1 | NA | TRBV5-1 | many | CASSKTYSYNEQFF | TGCGCCAGCAGTAAAACCTACTCCTACAATGAGCAGTTCTTC
TRBJ2-6 | TRBD1 | TRBV10-3 | NA | CATAQGAAGANVLTF | TGTGCCACAGCACAGGGGGCGGCTGGGGCCAACGTCCTGACTTTC
TRBJ2-7 | TRBD1 | TRBV29-1 | many | CSVSLRGQISEQYF | TGCAGCGTTTCCCTGAGGGGACAGATCTCCGAGCAGTACTTC
TRBJ2-7 | TRBD2 | TRBV25-1 | few | CASSDPTSGREYEQYF | TGTGCCAGCAGTGACCCCACTAGCGGGAGGGAATACGAGCAGTACTTC
TRBJ1-5 | TRBD1 | TRBV28 | few | CASSLVAVQGPLVGNQPQHF | TGTGCCAGCAGTTTAGTTGCGGTACAGGGGCCACTGGTTGGCAATCAGCCCCAGCATTTT
TRBJ2-2 | TRBD1 | TRBV29-1 | NA | CSVLDRADTGELFF | TGCAGCGTCCTGGACAGGGCGGACACCGGGGAGCTGTTTTTT
TRBJ1-1 | NA | TRBV7-9 | few | CASSLGGGRGTEAFF | TGTGCCAGCAGCTTAGGCGGAGGGAGGGGTACTGAAGCTTTCTTT
TRBJ1-1 | NA | TRBV18 | few | CASSLGRAMNTEAFF | TGTGCCAGCTCACTGGGGCGGGCAATGAACACTGAAGCTTTCTTT
TRBJ2-2 | NA | TRBV21-1 | few | CASSPPCRANTGELFF | TGTGCCAGCTCCCCCCCATGCAGGGCGAACACCGGGGAGCTGTTTTTT
TRBJ2-1 | TRBD1 | TRBV20-1 | few | CSATDRVGYNEQFF | TGCAGTGCCACGGACAGGGTCGGATACAATGAGCAGTTCTTC
TRBJ1-1 | NA | TRBV29-1 | many | CSAITNTEAFF | TGCAGCGCCATAACGAACACTGAAGCTTTCTTT
TRBJ1-2 | TRBD1 | TRBV29-1 | NA | CSVGTGYGYTF | TGCAGCGTGGGGACAGGCTATGGCTACACCTTC
TRBJ2-7 | TRBD2 | TRBV29-1 | NA | CSVEVSNPSSGGYEQYF | TGCAGCGTTGAAGTCTCCAATCCTTCTAGCGGGGGCTACGAGCAGTACTTC
TRBJ2-7 | NA | TRBV2 | many | CASSEVYEQYF | TGTGCCAGCAGTGAGGTCTACGAGCAGTACTTC
TRBJ1-2 | NA | TRBV9 | few | CASSVAASPYGYTF | TGTGCCAGCAGCGTAGCTGCCAGCCCGTACGGCTACACCTTC
TRBJ2-3 | TRBD2 | TRBV5-1 | NA | CASSSTSGTDTQYF | TGCGCCAGCAGCTCGACTAGCGGCACAGATACGCAGTATTTT
TRBJ2-1 | NA | TRBV2 | NA | CVSRGGGPEQFF | TGTGTCAGCAGGGGGGGAGGCCCTGAGCAGTTCTTC
TRBJ1-1 | NA | TRBV2 | many | CASRPGTFEAFF | TGTGCCAGCAGGCCCGGGACATTTGAAGCTTTCTTT
TRBJ2-3 | NA | TRBV5-1 | NA | CASSLDDSTDTQYF | TGCGCCAGCAGCTTAGACGACAGCACAGATACGCAGTATTTT
TRBJ1-1 | NA | TRBV12-3/TRBV12-4 | NA | CASRGGDTEAFF | TGTGCCAGCAGGGGAGGCGACACTGAAGCTTTCTTT
TRBJ1-1 | NA | TRBV6-5 | NA | CASTNPHGGNTEAFF | TGTGCCAGCACCAACCCCCACGGGGGGAACACTGAAGCTTTCTTT
TRBJ2-7 | NA | TRBV6-2/TRBV6-3 | many | CASRIQGPYEQYF | TGTGCCAGCAGAATACAGGGTCCCTACGAGCAGTACTTC